The source of this T cell receptor beta chain is a study of T cells in Graves' hyperthyroidism and ophthalmopathy. Amplified TCR beta CDR3 regions derived from RNA transcripts. The HTBI primer set drove a first-round RT-PCR of the TCR CDR3. TCRdb reprocessed the multiplex PCR reads with MiXCR, giving one entry per CDR3 protein. The table records about 270,000 distinct CDR3 sequences, approximately 14% of them present only once. V lost 6 bases and J 2 bases, leaving 14 bases between the germline ends. This CDR3 is 14 amino acids long. CDR1 is MNHNS and CDR2 is SASEGT in the germline V gene. The study's findings and limits: Blood also showed most of the thyroid clonotypes that were expanded above 0.001. Ophthalmopathy, as predicted by the model, came a median roughly 6.5 months after the prediction.

Hyperthyroidism patients were newly diagnosed, had disease duration under 2 months, and were aged 18 to 65 years. There are many counts of this clonotype. Its matching antigen is unknown. The sequenced sample consisted of blood. This chain joins TRBV6-1 and TRBJ2-7; the D gene is possibly TRBD1 (6 bases). This sequence was found in a woman in her forties or fifties with Graves' hyperthyroidism that later progressed to Graves' ophthalmopathy. The CDR3 DNA reads TGTGCCAGCAGGGGACGGAAGGGGGCCTACGAGCAGTACTTC. Amino acids: CASRGRKGAYEQYF.